Shown below are 2 T cell receptor beta chains from a single sample sequenced in a study of CD8 T cells in ankylosing spondylitis. TCRdb reprocessed the 5' RACE reads with MiXCR, giving one entry per CDR3 protein. The table includes approximately 440,000 distinct CDR3 sequences, 15% to 20% detected once. These receptors' targets are unknown. Study-wide results and caveats: A motif of roughly eight highly homologous TCR beta variants was seen as apparently characteristic of ankylosing spondylitis blood.

Specimen: blood, either unsorted or a sorted T cell fraction (not recorded which). These TCRs come from a male donor with ankylosing spondylitis.

The V call is TRBV29-1, the J call TRBJ1-4, with D possibly being TRBD1 (6 bases). The CDR3 runs to 11 residues. CDR1 and CDR2 (germline): SQVTM, ANQGSEA. V was trimmed by 5 bases and J by 5 bases, leaving 6 bases between them. The CDR3 region has the DNA TGCAGCGTTACAGGGAATGAAAAACTGTTTTTT. It specifies CSVTGNEKLFF.

J is TRBJ1-4 and V is TRBV7-2, with TRBD1 as a possible D gene (5 bases). Germline V gives CDR1 SGHTA, CDR2 FQGNSA. V lost 4 bases to trimming and J lost 8 bases, with 17 bases between them. This CDR3 comprises 15 residues. The chain's CDR3 is CASSSVRGFEEKLFF. In DNA form, the CDR3 reads TGTGCCAGCAGCTCAGTTAGGGGTTTCGAAGAAAAACTGTTTTTT.